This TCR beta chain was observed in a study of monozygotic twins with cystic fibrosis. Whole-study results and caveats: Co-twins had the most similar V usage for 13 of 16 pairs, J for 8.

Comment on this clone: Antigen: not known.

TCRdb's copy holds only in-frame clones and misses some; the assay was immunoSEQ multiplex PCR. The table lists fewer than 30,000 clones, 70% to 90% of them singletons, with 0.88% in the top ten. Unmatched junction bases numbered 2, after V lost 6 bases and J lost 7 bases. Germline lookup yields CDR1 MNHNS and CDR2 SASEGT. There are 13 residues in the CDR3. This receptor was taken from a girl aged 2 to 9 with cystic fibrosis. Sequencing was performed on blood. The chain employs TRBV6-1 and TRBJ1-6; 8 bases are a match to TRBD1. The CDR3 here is CASRDRANSPLHF. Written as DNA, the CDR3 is TGTGCCAGCAGGGACAGGGCCAATTCACCCCTCCACTTT.